The text below deals with one T cell receptor beta chain. Its specificity is unknown. The data originate from a study of cytotoxic CD8 clonotypes in ibrutinib-treated CLL. Across the whole study: Responses: approximately 25 partial, 2 complete; after median approximately 67 months, approximately 15 stayed remitted, some twelve progressed.

Germline values: CDR1 SGHDN, CDR2 FVKESK. Trimming took 3 bases from V and 5 from J, leaving 10 bases between them. The CDR3 spans 13 residues. Findings and caveats of the study: Higher circulating CD8+ T-cell counts strongly accompanied higher baseline clonality, above age-matched healthy donors. Clonality climbed at ibrutinib response, then dropped toward baseline at progression. Under treatment, the uncommon public clonotypes either contracted or remained stable.

TCRdb's copy holds only in-frame clones and misses some; the assay was immunoSEQ multiplex PCR. The repertoire holds 130,000 to 150,000 clones, with approximately 81% as singletons. The genes are TRBV14 and TRBJ1-1, with a possible D match to TRBD1 (6 bases). This clonotype originated in a human donor with chronic lymphocytic leukemia. Sequenced here: PBMCs, sampled after 12 months of ibrutinib treatment. CDR3 residues: CASSQGRGTEAFF. The CDR3 bases are TGTGCCAGCAGCCAGGGCAGGGGTACTGAAGCTTTCTTT.